This is a list of T cell receptor beta chains from one sample in a study of human CD8 memory T cell subsets. From the 5' RACE reads, TCRdb lists one entry per CDR3 protein and no DNA. Its listing shows fewer than 20,000 distinct CDR3 sequences. The sample comprised CD8+ T cells from PBMCs. The receptors shown here come from a human donor in good health. The CDR3 runs from the conserved cysteine through the conserved F or W. Some rows have no size entry. The others give once, few or many, or a class for an expanded clone.

V gene,J gene,clone size,CDR3 protein
TRBV5-1,TRBJ2-7,-,CASSFGSGGSYEQYF
TRBV27,TRBJ2-2,-,CASSPRQDAWGELFF
TRBV19,TRBJ2-1,-,CASKTGDNEQFF
TRBV28,TRBJ1-5,-,CASSLYSKGRQPQHF
TRBV12-3/TRBV12-4,TRBJ2-3,-,CASSADRTASTDTQYF
TRBV7-9,TRBJ1-4,-,CASSAVRASEKLFF
TRBV6-5,TRBJ2-1,-,CASSYSGPNEQFF
TRBV6-2/TRBV6-3,TRBJ2-7,-,CASTDPAGASFEQYF
TRBV29-1,TRBJ2-5,-,CSVEGTGVSETQYF
TRBV7-8,TRBJ2-7,-,CASSLWDSSYEQYF
TRBV25-1,TRBJ2-2,-,CASSEVSGSNTGELFF
TRBV20-1,TRBJ2-7,-,CSARVRTTYEQYF
TRBV7-9,TRBJ1-5,-,CASSPVRGNQPQHF
TRBV21-1,TRBJ1-2,-,CASSRDDRGGYTF
TRBV6-5,TRBJ2-5,-,CASSYSLGQETQYF
TRBV13,TRBJ2-7,-,CASSLGLPPSEQYF
TRBV14,TRBJ1-1,-,CASSQALNTEAFF
TRBV9,TRBJ1-3,-,CASSVLGLSGNTIYF
TRBV7-8,TRBJ2-3,-,CASSLGALASTDTQYF
TRBV7-9,TRBJ2-5,-,CASSFESGTGIRETQYF
TRBV7-2,TRBJ2-3,-,CASSPPLAGPHTDTQYF
TRBV7-6,TRBJ2-7,-,CASSLGGAPLEQYF
TRBV10-3,TRBJ2-5,-,CAISGRVQETQYF
TRBV5-8,TRBJ2-3,-,CASTKVGEDTQYF
TRBV6-2/TRBV6-3,TRBJ1-2,-,CASSLLDVVGEGYTF
TRBV10-3,TRBJ1-2,-,CAISEGGDTNYYGYTF
TRBV11-2,TRBJ1-1,-,CASSLVSGRNTEAFF
TRBV25-1,TRBJ2-1,medium-sized,CASSEYDKRGISYNEQFF
TRBV12-3/TRBV12-4,TRBJ1-2,-,CASSPKSSGQGAYYGYTF
TRBV28,TRBJ2-2,-,CASREGDPRSTGELFF
TRBV24-1,TRBJ2-1,-,CATSDLRTDYPNEQFF
TRBV28,TRBJ2-5,-,CASSWELGGSETQYF
TRBV20-1,TRBJ1-2,-,CSARSPRDDYGYTF
TRBV5-4,TRBJ2-3,-,CASSLVAGGLRDTQYF
TRBV7-9,TRBJ2-5,-,CASSVSGAQETQYF
TRBV5-5,TRBJ1-5,medium-sized,CASSPRPERVINQPQHF
TRBV7-6,TRBJ2-1,-,CASSLGSKTNNEQFF
TRBV5-1,TRBJ2-2,-,CASSSSIKTSSNTGELFF
TRBV5-4,TRBJ2-1,-,CASSFRAYNEQFF
TRBV29-1,TRBJ2-3,-,CSVDPTAREDTQYF
TRBV7-9,TRBJ2-2,-,CASSSNVGGNTGELFF
TRBV13,TRBJ1-4,medium-sized,CASSLVGQNEKLFF
TRBV7-6,TRBJ2-3,-,CASSQTSGDTDTQYF
TRBV5-6,TRBJ2-7,-,CASSLPGRSSYEQYF
TRBV28,TRBJ1-2,-,CASQEMDRLYGYTF
TRBV2,TRBJ2-2,-,CASSEFGWSELFF
TRBV7-8,TRBJ1-2,-,CASSSRKQTNYGYTF